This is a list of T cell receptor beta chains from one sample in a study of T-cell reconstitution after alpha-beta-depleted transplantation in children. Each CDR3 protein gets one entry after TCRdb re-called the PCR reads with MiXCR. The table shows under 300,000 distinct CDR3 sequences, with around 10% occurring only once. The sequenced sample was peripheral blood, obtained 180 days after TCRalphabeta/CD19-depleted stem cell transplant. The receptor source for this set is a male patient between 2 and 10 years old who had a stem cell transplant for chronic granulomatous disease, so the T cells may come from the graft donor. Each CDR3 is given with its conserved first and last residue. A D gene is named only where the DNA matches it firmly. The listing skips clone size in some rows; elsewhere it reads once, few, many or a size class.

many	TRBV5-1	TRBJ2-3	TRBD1	CASSPRTGRYTDTQYF	TGCGCCAGCAGCCCCAGGACAGGGAGGTACACAGATACGCAGTATTTT
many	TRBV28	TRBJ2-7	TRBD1	CASSTYGQDEQYF	TGTGCCAGCAGTACCTACGGACAGGACGAGCAGTACTTC
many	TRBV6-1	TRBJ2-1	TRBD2	CASSRLAGYNEQFF	TGTGCCAGCAGTCGACTAGCGGGGTACAATGAGCAGTTCTTC
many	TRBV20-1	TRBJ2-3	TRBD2	CSARGRGATDTQYF	TGCAGTGCCCGCGGGCGGGGGGCCACAGATACGCAGTATTTT
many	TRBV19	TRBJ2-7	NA	CASSIERGDEQYF	TGTGCCAGTAGTATAGAAAGGGGCGACGAGCAGTACTTC
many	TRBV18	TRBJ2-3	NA	CASSPALDTQYF	TGTGCCAGCTCACCGGCGCTAGATACGCAGTATTTT
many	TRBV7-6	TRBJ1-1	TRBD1	CASSLKGTGNTEAFF	TGTGCCAGCAGCTTAAAAGGGACAGGGAACACTGAAGCTTTCTTT
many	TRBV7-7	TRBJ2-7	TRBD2	CASSLEAGPWGEQYF	TGTGCCAGCAGCTTAGAAGCGGGACCATGGGGGGAGCAGTACTTC
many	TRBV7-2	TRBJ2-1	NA	CASGKRPRVMGNEQFF	TGTGCCAGCGGGAAACGGCCCAGGGTGATGGGGAATGAGCAGTTCTTC
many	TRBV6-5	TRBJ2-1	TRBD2	CASRYRAGPQYNEQFF	TGTGCCAGCAGGTATAGAGCGGGGCCTCAATACAATGAGCAGTTCTTC
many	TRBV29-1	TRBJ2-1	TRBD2	CSVAGGSGASYNEQFF	TGCAGCGTTGCGGGCGGGAGTGGTGCCTCCTACAATGAGCAGTTCTTC
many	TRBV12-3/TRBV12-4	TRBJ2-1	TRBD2	CASSKAGSSYNEQFF	TGTGCCAGCAGTAAAGCGGGGAGCTCCTACAATGAGCAGTTCTTC
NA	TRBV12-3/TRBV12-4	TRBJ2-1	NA	CASSGGGPNEQFF	TGTGCCAGCAGTGGGGGTGGCCCCAATGAGCAGTTCTTC
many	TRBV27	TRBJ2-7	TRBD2	CASSLYGGLADYEQYF	TGTGCCAGCAGTTTATATGGGGGACTAGCGGACTACGAGCAGTACTTC
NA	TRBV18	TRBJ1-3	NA	CASSPDQGNTIYF	TGTGCCAGCTCACCCGATCAGGGAAACACCATATATTTT
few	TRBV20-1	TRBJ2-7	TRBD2	CSVSGTSGRGGYEQYF	TGCAGTGTATCCGGGACTAGCGGGAGGGGTGGCTACGAGCAGTACTTC
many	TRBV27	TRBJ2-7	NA	CASSLFGHSYYSYEQYF	TGTGCCAGCAGCCTCTTCGGGCACAGTTACTACTCCTACGAGCAGTACTTC
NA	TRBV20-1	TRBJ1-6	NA	CSARDVWGDRGNSPLHF	TGCAGTGCTAGAGATGTTTGGGGGGATAGGGGAAATTCACCCCTCCACTTT
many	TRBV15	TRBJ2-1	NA	CATSRDASYNEQFF	TGTGCCACCAGCAGAGATGCCTCCTACAATGAGCAGTTCTTC
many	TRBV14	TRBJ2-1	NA	CASSQDHPGLSYNEQFF	TGTGCCAGCAGCCAAGACCATCCAGGGCTGTCCTACAATGAGCAGTTCTTC
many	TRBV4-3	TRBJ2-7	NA	CASRVRLDSHYEQYF	TGCGCCAGCAGGGTTAGACTCGATTCTCACTACGAGCAGTACTTC
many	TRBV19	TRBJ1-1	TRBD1	CASSTWTGGNTEAFF	TGTGCCAGTAGTACCTGGACAGGGGGGAACACTGAAGCTTTCTTT
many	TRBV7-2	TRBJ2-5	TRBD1	CASSRGTAQETQYF	TGTGCCAGCAGCCGAGGGACAGCACAAGAGACCCAGTACTTC
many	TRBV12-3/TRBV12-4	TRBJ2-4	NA	CASSLGVAKNIQYF	TGTGCCAGCAGTTTAGGAGTAGCCAAAAACATTCAGTACTTC